Each of the 20 T cell receptor beta chains below was sequenced from the same sample in a study of blood T cell repertoires in COVID-19. Clones were sequenced by immunoSEQ multiplex PCR, and TCRdb holds only the in-frame ones, with some missing. The repertoire holds about 180,000 clones, with approximately 83% as singletons. Sequenced: peripheral blood. These receptors were collected from a human donor with active or convalescent COVID-19. The donor label of this sample is uncertain.

This clone was found a few times. The CDR3 here is CATRGATDTQYF. The CDR3 DNA follows: TGTGCAACGCGGGGGGCGACAGATACGCAGTATTTT. V is TRBV7-2 and J is TRBJ2-3; 8 nucleotides agree with TRBD2. This CDR3 comprises 12 residues. CDR1 and CDR2 from the germline V gene are SGHTA and FQGNSA.

The chain employs TRBV7-8 and TRBJ2-7; tentative D call: TRBD1 (5 bases). The CDR3 totals 11 residues. The germline V and J ends were trimmed by 5 bases and 9 bases, with 11 bases remaining between them. Germline values: CDR1 SGHVS, CDR2 FQNEAQ. This CDR3 reads CASSTTQGQYF. The CDR3 DNA reads TGTGCCAGCAGCACGACGCAGGGGCAGTACTTC.

The chain carries TRBV5-1 and TRBJ1-1, with D possibly matching TRBD1 (6 bases). The CDR3 length is 14 residues. The ends were cut back, 4 bases at V and 6 bases at J, with 16 bases in the middle. Germline loops: CDR1 SGHRS, CDR2 YFSETQ. The CDR3 region has the DNA TGCGCCAGCAGCCTTTGGGGGGGCAGGGCTGAAGCTTTCTTT. Its translation is CASSLWGGRAEAFF. The whole variable domain, filled in from reference TRBV5-1 and TRBJ1-1, reads KAGVTQTPRYLIKTRGQQVTLSCSPISGHRSVSWYQQTPGQGLQFLFEYFSETQRNKGNFPGRFSGRQFSNSRSEMNVSTLELGDSALYLCASSLWGGRAEAFFGQGTRLTVV.

The chain couples TRBV6-5 to TRBJ2-3, with D hard to call. V lost 7 bases, J lost 0 bases, and 11 bases lay in between. The CDR3 extends over 14 amino acids. CDR1 is MNHEY, CDR2 SVGAGI, per germline. As DNA, the CDR3 is TGTGCCAGCAAACCGCAGGTTAGCACAGATACGCAGTATTTT. Its translation is CASKPQVSTDTQYF.

This clone was detected only a few times. The rearrangement joins TRBV18 to TRBJ2-2; 10 positions agree with TRBD1. The CDR3 totals 19 residues. Trimming took 1 base from V and 5 from J; bases not matched to a gene: 13. Germline CDR1 KGHSH, CDR2 LQKENI. CDR3 nucleotide sequence: TGTGCCAGCTCACCACGGGCCGGGACAGGGGCCCTTCGAACCGGGGAGCTGTTTTTT. It translates to CASSPRAGTGALRTGELFF.

V gene TRBV2 combines with J gene TRBJ2-1, with D uncertain. CDR1 is SNHLY and CDR2 is FYNNEI in the germline V gene. V lost 6 bases, J lost 6 bases, and 12 bases lay in between. The CDR3 covers 13 residues. Here the CDR3 reads CASRRFLGNEQFF. Written as DNA, the CDR3 is TGTGCCAGCAGGAGGTTCCTAGGCAATGAGCAGTTCTTC.

This chain uses TRBV5-4 with TRBJ2-7, with 10 bases that match TRBD2. The V segment lost 4 bases and the J segment 6 bases; nucleotides outside the gene matches: 10. CDR1 is SGHNT and CDR2 is YYREEE in the germline V gene (reference sequence). The CDR3 is 15 residues long. CDR3 amino acids: CASSPRLAGQFEQYF. In DNA form, the CDR3 reads TGTGCCAGCAGCCCGAGACTAGCGGGTCAGTTCGAGCAGTACTTC.

This clone was counted once. The V call is TRBV7-8, the J call TRBJ2-5, with TRBD1 matching 11 bases. Germline V CDR1 and CDR2: SGHVS, FQNEAQ. After removal of 0 bases from V and 4 bases from J, the junction contained 1 base not matched to a gene. The CDR3 has 15 residues. The CDR3 DNA follows: TGTGCCAGCAGCTTAGCGGGACAGGGGGGAGAGACCCAGTACTTC. It is translated as CASSLAGQGGETQYF. Looking up the rest from reference TRBV7-8 and TRBJ2-5 gives the full variable domain: GAGVSQSPRYKVAKRGQDVALRCDPISGHVSLFWYQQALGQGPEFLTYFQNEAQLDKSGLPSDRFFAERPEGSVSTLKIQRTQQEDSAVYLCASSLAGQGGETQYFGPGTRLLVL.

The rearrangement links TRBV24-1 to TRBJ1-2; 7 bases align to TRBD1. CDR3 length: 16 residues. Germline CDR1 is KGHDR and CDR2 is SFDVKD. V lost 4 bases and J lost 5; bases outside the gene matches: 12. CDR3 protein: CATSDRGTAHPYGYTF. As DNA, the CDR3 is TGTGCCACCAGTGACCGGGGGACAGCCCATCCATATGGCTACACCTTC.

The V call is TRBV5-5, the J call TRBJ2-7; 14 positions agree with TRBD2. The CDR3 extends over 17 amino acids. The V and J ends lost 3 bases and 3 bases, in that order; junction bases with no gene match: 8. Germline V gene sequence: CDR1 SGHKS, CDR2 YYEKEE (reference sequence). The CDR3: CASSSTSGGATRYEQYF. The CDR3 DNA sequence: TGTGCCAGCAGCTCGACTAGCGGGGGGGCCACGCGCTACGAGCAGTACTTC.

The V call is TRBV2, the J call TRBJ2-7; maybe TRBD1 (5 bases). The CDR3 covers 13 residues. Looked up from germline, CDR1 is SNHLY and CDR2 is FYNNEI. Trimming pared 1 base from V and 5 bases from J, leaving 9 bases between. The CDR3 sequence: CASSEGQGDEQYF. CDR3 bases: TGTGCCAGCAGTGAAGGGCAGGGTGACGAGCAGTACTTC. Together with reference TRBV2 and TRBJ2-7, the CDR3 gives the full variable domain: EPEVTQTPSHQVTQMGQEVILRCVPISNHLYFYWYRQILGQKVEFLVSFYNNEISEKSEIFDDQFSVERPDGSNFTLKIRSTKLEDSAMYFCASSEGQGDEQYFGPGTRLTVT.

The chain couples TRBV9 to TRBJ2-2, with D possibly TRBD1 on 6 matching bases. This CDR3 contains 15 residues. V was trimmed by 5 bases and J by 5 bases, leaving 16 bases between them. Germline CDR1 and CDR2: SGDLS and YYNGEE. DNA for the CDR3: TGTGCCAGCAGGGTCGCCGGGACAAGTACCGGGGAGCTGTTTTTT. This encodes CASRVAGTSTGELFF.

This clone was counted a single time. V is TRBV2 and J is TRBJ2-7; possibly TRBD2 for D (7 bases). V was shortened by 6 bases and J by 0 bases, with 27 bases between the two germline ends. Looked up from germline, CDR1 is SNHLY and CDR2 is FYNNEI. The CDR3 sequence is 19 residues long. The CDR3 region has the DNA TGTGCCAGCAGGACCAAGGGGGGGGGTCCCAGCATCGTCTCCTACGAGCAGTACTTC. This translates into CASRTKGGGPSIVSYEQYF.

This clone was recorded once. The CDR3 loop reads CASSAGGGPLFF. The CDR3, as DNA: TGTGCCAGCAGCGCGGGCGGGGGTCCACTGTTTTTT. This sequence joins TRBV9 and TRBJ1-4, with TRBD1 as a possible D gene (5 bases). V was shortened by 3 bases and J by 13 bases, with 13 bases between the two germline ends. The germline V gene encodes CDR1 SGDLS and CDR2 YYNGEE. The CDR3 runs to 12 residues.

This chain links TRBV28 with TRBJ2-1; D remains unclear. Looked up from germline, CDR1 is MDHEN and CDR2 is SYDVKM. The CDR3 length is 13 residues. V lost 3 bases to trimming and J lost 7 bases, with 10 bases between them. The CDR3: CASSFPHRNEQFF. The CDR3 bases are TGTGCCAGCAGTTTCCCACATCGTAATGAGCAGTTCTTC.

J is TRBJ2-5 and V is TRBV3-1 (or the pseudogene TRBV3-2); no clear D gene. Trimming took 3 bases from V and 0 from J, leaving 14 bases between them. The CDR3 consists of 16 residues. The germline CDR1 and CDR2 sequences are LGHDT and YNNKEL (reference sequence). The CDR3 protein is CASSHQRGIYQETQYF. In DNA form, the CDR3 reads TGTGCCAGCAGCCACCAGCGAGGAATTTACCAAGAGACCCAGTACTTC.

V usage is TRBV4-1 and J usage is TRBJ2-3; D is possibly TRBD2 (6 bases). Trimming removed 4 bases from V and 1 base from J, with 18 bases in between. CDR3 length: 17 amino acids. Per germline, CDR1 MGHRA and CDR2 YSYEKL. The CDR3 DNA reads as TGCGCCAGCAGCCGCGTTATAGCGGCGCTGGGCACAGATACGCAGTATTTT. Its translation: CASSRVIAALGTDTQYF.

V is TRBV9 and J is TRBJ1-4, with TRBD1 as a possible D gene (6 bases). Trimming shortened V by 4 bases and J by 2 bases, and 12 bases separated the two germline ends. The CDR3 length is 15 residues. Germline-derived CDR1 and CDR2 are SGDLS and YYNGEE. The CDR3 reads CASSFSGDTNEKLFF. In DNA, the CDR3 is TGTGCCAGCAGCTTCTCAGGGGACACTAATGAAAAACTGTTTTTT.

The chain combines TRBV4-3 with TRBJ1-2, with TRBD1 matching 9 bases. CDR1 is LGHNA and CDR2 is YSLEER in the germline V gene. Trimming took 1 base from V and 5 from J; bases not matched to a gene: 5. This CDR3 has 15 residues. The chain's CDR3 is CASSQVVTGGYGYTF. The CDR3 bases are TGCGCCAGCAGCCAAGTCGTGACAGGGGGTTATGGCTACACCTTC.

CDR3 residues: CASSENREPTEAFF. In nucleotides, the CDR3 is TGTGCCAGCAGCGAAAACAGGGAACCTACTGAAGCTTTCTTT. The V gene is TRBV2, the J gene TRBJ1-1, with D possibly matching TRBD1 (6 bases). The CDR3 has 14 amino acids. Germline CDR1 is SNHLY and CDR2 is FYNNEI. V lost 6 bases, J lost 5 bases, and 16 bases lay in between.